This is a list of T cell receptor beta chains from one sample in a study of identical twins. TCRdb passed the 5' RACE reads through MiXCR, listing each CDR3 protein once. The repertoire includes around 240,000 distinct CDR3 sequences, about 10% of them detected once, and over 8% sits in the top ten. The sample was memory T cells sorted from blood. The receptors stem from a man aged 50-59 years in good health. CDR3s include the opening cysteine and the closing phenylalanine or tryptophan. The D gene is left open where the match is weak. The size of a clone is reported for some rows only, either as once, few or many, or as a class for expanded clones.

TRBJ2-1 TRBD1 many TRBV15 CATSRDRGQYNEQFF TGTGCCACCAGCAGAGATCGGGGACAGTACAATGAGCAGTTCTTC
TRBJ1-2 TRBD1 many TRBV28 CASSPKGDSRGWGYTF TGTGCCAGCAGCCCGAAAGGGGACAGCCGCGGCTGGGGCTACACCTTC
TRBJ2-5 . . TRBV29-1 CSVEDPWGETQYF TGCAGCGTTGAAGATCCCTGGGGGGAGACCCAGTACTTC
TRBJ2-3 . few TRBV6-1 CASSRTITGFSTDTQYF TGTGCCAGCAGCCGAACCATAACAGGGTTTAGCACAGATACGCAGTATTTT
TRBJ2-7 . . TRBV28 CASSSTFDMSPYEQYF TGTGCCAGCAGTTCTACATTCGACATGTCGCCCTACGAGCAGTACTTC
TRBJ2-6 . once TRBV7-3 CASSSQPGANVLTF TGTGCCAGCAGCTCCCAGCCTGGGGCCAACGTCCTGACTTTC
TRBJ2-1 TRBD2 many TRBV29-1 CSVRKVTSEGMEFF TGCAGCGTACGAAAGGTAACTAGCGAAGGTATGGAGTTCTTC
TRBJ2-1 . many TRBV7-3 CASSISRDWGNEQFF TGTGCCAGCAGCATTTCCCGCGACTGGGGTAATGAGCAGTTCTTC
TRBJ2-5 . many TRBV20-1 CSARPWSQETQYF TGCAGTGCTCGCCCGTGGAGCCAAGAGACCCAGTACTTC
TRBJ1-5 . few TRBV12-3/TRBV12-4 CASSRLGQPQHF TGTGCCAGCAGTCGTTTAGGACAGCCCCAGCATTTT
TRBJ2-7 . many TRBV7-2 CASSLTVWEGSSEQYF TGTGCCAGCAGCTTAACTGTATGGGAAGGGTCGAGCGAGCAGTACTTC
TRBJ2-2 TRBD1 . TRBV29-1 CSVAGQGAAHTGELFF TGCAGCGTTGCGGGACAGGGAGCCGCGCACACCGGGGAGCTGTTTTTT
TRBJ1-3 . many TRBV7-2 CASSLEVGNGNTIYF TGTGCCAGCAGCTTAGAAGTGGGCAACGGAAACACCATATATTTT
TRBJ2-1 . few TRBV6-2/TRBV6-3 CASSYSTSTSSYNEQFF TGTGCCAGCAGTTACTCGACTAGTACCAGCTCCTACAATGAGCAGTTCTTC
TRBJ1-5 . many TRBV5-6 CASSPWLERDQPQHF TGTGCCAGCAGCCCGTGGTTGGAGAGGGACCAGCCCCAGCATTTT
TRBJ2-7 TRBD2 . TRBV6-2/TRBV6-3 CASSYRPGTSGGHDSYEQYF TGTGCCAGCAGTTATCGTCCCGGGACTAGCGGGGGCCACGACTCCTACGAGCAGTACTTC
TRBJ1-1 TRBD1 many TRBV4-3 CASSHYSAGTGDTEAFF TGCGCCAGCAGCCATTACTCCGCCGGGACAGGGGACACTGAAGCTTTCTTT
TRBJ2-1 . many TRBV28 CASSLTGTTYNEQFF TGTGCCAGCAGTTTAACCGGGACGACCTACAATGAGCAGTTCTTC
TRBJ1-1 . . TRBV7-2 CASSPMAAPKAFF TGTGCCAGCAGCCCCATGGCAGCACCCAAAGCTTTCTTT
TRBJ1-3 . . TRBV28 CASSSPPYSGNTIYF TGTGCCAGCAGTTCCCCGCCTTACTCTGGAAACACCATATATTTT
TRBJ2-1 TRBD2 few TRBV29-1 CSVEVLAPLLGEQFF TGCAGCGTGGAGGTACTAGCGCCACTCCTTGGGGAGCAGTTCTTC
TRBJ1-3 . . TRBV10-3 CATARAQASGNTIYF TGTGCCACCGCTCGAGCACAAGCCTCTGGAAACACCATATATTTT
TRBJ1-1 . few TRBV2 CASKAQAPTTEAFF TGTGCCAGCAAAGCCCAGGCGCCTACCACTGAAGCTTTCTTT
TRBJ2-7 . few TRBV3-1 CASSTAPGLEQYF TGTGCCAGCAGCACCGCCCCAGGGCTCGAGCAGTACTTC
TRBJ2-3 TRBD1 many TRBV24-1 CATSDPGTGDRADTQYF TGTGCCACCAGTGACCCCGGGACAGGGGATCGGGCAGATACGCAGTATTTT
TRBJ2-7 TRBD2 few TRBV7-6 CASSTRLAGGLEQYF TGTGCCAGCAGCACAAGACTAGCGGGGGGGCTCGAGCAGTACTTC
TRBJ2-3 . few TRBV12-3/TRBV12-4 CASSFHPTDTQYF TGTGCCAGCAGTTTTCATCCCACAGATACGCAGTATTTT
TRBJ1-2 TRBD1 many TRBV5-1 CASSPRDRVYGYTF TGCGCCAGCAGCCCACGGGACAGGGTATATGGCTACACCTTC
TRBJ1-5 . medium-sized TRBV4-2 CASSQERDSNQPQHF TGTGCCAGCAGCCAGGAACGGGATAGCAATCAGCCCCAGCATTTT
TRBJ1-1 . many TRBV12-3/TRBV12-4 CASSSRQAAFF TGTGCCAGCAGTTCTCGACAGGCAGCTTTCTTT
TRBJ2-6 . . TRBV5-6 CASSSPGYSGANVLTF TGTGCCAGCAGCTCTCCAGGATACTCTGGGGCCAACGTCCTGACTTTC
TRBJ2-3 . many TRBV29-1 CSPRDHTDTQYF TGCAGCCCGAGGGACCACACAGATACGCAGTATTTT
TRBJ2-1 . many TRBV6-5 CASSYDGDYNEQFF TGTGCCAGCAGTTACGACGGGGACTACAATGAGCAGTTCTTC
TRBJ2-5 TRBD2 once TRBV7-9 CASSKGLATQETQYF TGTGCCAGCAGCAAGGGACTAGCTACTCAAGAGACCCAGTACTTC
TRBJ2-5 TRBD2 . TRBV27 CASSYGGTSGRETQYF TGTGCCAGCAGTTACGGAGGGACTAGCGGGAGAGAGACCCAGTACTTC
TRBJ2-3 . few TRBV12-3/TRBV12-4 CASSLTSPPRGDTQYF TGTGCCAGCAGCCTGACTAGTCCCCCTCGGGGAGATACGCAGTATTTT
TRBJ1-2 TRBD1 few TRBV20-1 CSATGQGAYGYTF TGCAGTGCTACGGGACAGGGGGCATATGGCTACACCTTC
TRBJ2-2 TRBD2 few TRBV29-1 CSAGTRNTGELFF TGCAGCGCCGGGACTAGGAACACCGGGGAGCTGTTTTTT
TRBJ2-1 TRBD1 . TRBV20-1 CSATSGTGGNEQFF TGCAGTGCGACCTCCGGGACAGGGGGCAATGAGCAGTTCTTC
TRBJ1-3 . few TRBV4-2 CASSQEQGHSGNTIYF TGTGCCAGCAGCCAAGAACAGGGTCACTCTGGAAACACCATATATTTT
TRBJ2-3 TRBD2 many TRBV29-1 CSVRLAGGDTQYF TGCAGCGTTAGACTAGCGGGGGGTGATACGCAGTATTTT
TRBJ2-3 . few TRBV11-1 CASSPEIGASGFTDTQYF TGTGCCAGCAGCCCCGAGATTGGGGCCTCCGGGTTCACAGATACGCAGTATTTT
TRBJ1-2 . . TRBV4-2 CASSQDRRALNYGYTF TGTGCCAGCAGCCAAGACCGCAGAGCACTGAACTATGGCTACACCTTC
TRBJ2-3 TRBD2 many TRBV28 CASSRLAGASTDTQYF TGTGCCAGCAGCAGACTAGCGGGAGCAAGCACAGATACGCAGTATTTT
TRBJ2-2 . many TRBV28 CASKLPGQNTGELFF TGTGCCAGCAAACTACCCGGACAGAACACCGGGGAGCTGTTTTTT
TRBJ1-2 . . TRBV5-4 CASSPVGRTYGYTF TGTGCCAGCAGCCCTGTGGGACGGACCTATGGCTACACCTTC
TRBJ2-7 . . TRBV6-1 CASSASGYPGEQYF TGTGCCAGCAGTGCTTCGGGGTACCCCGGCGAGCAGTACTTC
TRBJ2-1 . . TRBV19 CASSRILSRATYPNNEQFF TGTGCCAGTAGTCGGATCTTGTCGCGGGCAACGTACCCTAACAATGAGCAGTTCTTC
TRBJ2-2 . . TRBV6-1 CASSTIQGSGELFF TGTGCCAGCAGTACAATACAGGGAAGCGGGGAGCTGTTTTTT
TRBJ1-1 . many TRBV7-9 CASSLAPGTEAFF TGTGCCAGCAGCTTAGCCCCCGGAACTGAAGCTTTCTTT
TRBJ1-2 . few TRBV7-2 CASALRTGGTHFYGYTF TGTGCCAGCGCCCTTCGTACAGGTGGCACCCACTTTTATGGCTACACCTTC
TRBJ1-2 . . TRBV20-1 CSAREQAYGYTF TGCAGTGCTAGAGAACAGGCCTATGGCTACACCTTC
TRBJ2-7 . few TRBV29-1 CSVVVEGWSYEQYF TGCAGCGTCGTGGTTGAGGGGTGGTCCTACGAGCAGTACTTC
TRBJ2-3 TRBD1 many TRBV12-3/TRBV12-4 CASRPGTVTDTQYF TGTGCCAGCAGACCCGGGACAGTCACAGATACGCAGTATTTT
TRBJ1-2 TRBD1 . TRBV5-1 CASSLADRGTGGYTF TGCGCCAGCAGCTTGGCCGATCGAGGGACAGGGGGCTACACCTTC
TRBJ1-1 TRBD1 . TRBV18 CASSQSGTVSTEAFF TGTGCCAGCTCACAATCCGGGACAGTCTCCACTGAAGCTTTCTTT
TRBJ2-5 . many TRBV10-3 CAISESMEGYQETQYF TGTGCCATCAGTGAGTCGATGGAGGGGTACCAAGAGACCCAGTACTTC